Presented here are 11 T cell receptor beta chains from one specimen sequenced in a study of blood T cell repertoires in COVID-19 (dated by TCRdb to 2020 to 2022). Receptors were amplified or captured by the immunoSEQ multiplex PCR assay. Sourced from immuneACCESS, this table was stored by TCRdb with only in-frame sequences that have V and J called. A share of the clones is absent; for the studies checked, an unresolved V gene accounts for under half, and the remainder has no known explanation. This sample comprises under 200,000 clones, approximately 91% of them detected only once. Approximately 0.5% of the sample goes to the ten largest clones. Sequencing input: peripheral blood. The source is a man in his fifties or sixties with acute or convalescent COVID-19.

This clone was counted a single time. The CDR3 DNA is TGTGCCAGCAGCCCAGGAGGGACTCTTGGCAATCAGCCCCAGCATTTT. Its translation: CASSPGGTLGNQPQHF. V usage is TRBV11-2 and J usage is TRBJ1-5; TRBD1 might be the D (5 bases). Trimming removed 5 bases at V and 2 bases at J, with 16 bases between. This CDR3 has 16 amino acids. CDR1 is SGHAT, CDR2 FQNNGV, per germline.

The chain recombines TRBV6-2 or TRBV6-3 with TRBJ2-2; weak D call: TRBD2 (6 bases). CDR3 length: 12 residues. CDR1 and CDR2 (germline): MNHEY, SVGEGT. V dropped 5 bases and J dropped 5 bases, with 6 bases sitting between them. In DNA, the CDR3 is TGTGCCAGCAGTGCGGGGACCGGGGAGCTGTTTTTT. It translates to CASSAGTGELFF.

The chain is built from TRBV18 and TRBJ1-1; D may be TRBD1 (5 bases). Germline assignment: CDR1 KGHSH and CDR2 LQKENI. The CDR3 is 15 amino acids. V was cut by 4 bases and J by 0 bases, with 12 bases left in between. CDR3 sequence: CASSQGTGMNTEAFF. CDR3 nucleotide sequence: TGTGCCAGCTCACAAGGTACAGGTATGAACACTGAAGCTTTCTTT.

The CDR3: CASSLTAPGTDTQYF. The DNA of the CDR3 is TGTGCCAGCAGCTTAACAGCCCCCGGCACAGATACGCAGTATTTT. The chain couples TRBV7-9 to TRBJ2-3; no firm D call. CDR1 is SEHNR, CDR2 FQNEAQ, per germline (reference sequence). The CDR3 sequence is 15 residues long. Deletions cut 2 bases from V and 1 base from J, with 10 bases between. Looking up the rest from reference TRBV7-9 and TRBJ2-3 gives the full variable domain: DTGVSQNPRHKITKRGQNVTFRCDPISEHNRLYWYRQTLGQGPEFLTYFQNEAQLEKSRLLSDRFSAERPKGSFSTLEIQRTEQGDSAMYLCASSLTAPGTDTQYFGPGTRLTVL.

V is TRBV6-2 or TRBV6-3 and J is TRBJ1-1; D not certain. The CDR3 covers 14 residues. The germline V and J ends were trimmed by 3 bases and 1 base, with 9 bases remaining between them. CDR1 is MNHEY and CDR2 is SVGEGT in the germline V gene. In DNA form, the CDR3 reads TGTGCCAGCAGTTATAACACCCAGAACACTGAAGCTTTCTTT. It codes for CASSYNTQNTEAFF.

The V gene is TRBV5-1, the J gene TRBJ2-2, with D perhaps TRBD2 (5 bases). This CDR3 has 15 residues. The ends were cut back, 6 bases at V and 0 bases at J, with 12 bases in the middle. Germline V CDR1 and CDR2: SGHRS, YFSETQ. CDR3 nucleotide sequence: TGCGCCAGCAAGTGGACTGTCGCGAACACCGGGGAGCTGTTTTTT. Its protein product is CASKWTVANTGELFF.

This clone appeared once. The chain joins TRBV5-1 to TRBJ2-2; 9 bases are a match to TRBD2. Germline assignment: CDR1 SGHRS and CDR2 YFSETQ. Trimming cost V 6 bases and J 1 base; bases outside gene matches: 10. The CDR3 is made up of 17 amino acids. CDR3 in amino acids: CASTTDPTSGNTGELFF. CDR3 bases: TGCGCCAGCACCACCGACCCGACTAGCGGGAACACCGGGGAGCTGTTTTTT.

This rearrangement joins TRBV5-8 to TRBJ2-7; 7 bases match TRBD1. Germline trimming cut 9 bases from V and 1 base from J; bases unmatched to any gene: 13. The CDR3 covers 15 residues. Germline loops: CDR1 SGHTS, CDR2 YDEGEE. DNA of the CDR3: TGTGCCAACGGTATCGGGACAGCCTTATCCTACGAGCAGTACTTC. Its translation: CANGIGTALSYEQYF.

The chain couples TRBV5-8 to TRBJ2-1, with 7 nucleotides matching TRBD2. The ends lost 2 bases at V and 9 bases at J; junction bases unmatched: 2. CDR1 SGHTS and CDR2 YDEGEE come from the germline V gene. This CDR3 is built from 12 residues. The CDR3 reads CASSFSGGEQFF. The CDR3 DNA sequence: TGTGCCAGCAGCTTTTCGGGAGGTGAGCAGTTCTTC. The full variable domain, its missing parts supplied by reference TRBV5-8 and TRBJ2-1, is EAGVTQSPTHLIKTRGQQATLRCSPISGHTSVYWYQQALGLGLQFLLWYDEGEERNRGNFPPRFSGRQFPNYSSELNVNALELEDSALYLCASSFSGGEQFFGPGTRLTVL.

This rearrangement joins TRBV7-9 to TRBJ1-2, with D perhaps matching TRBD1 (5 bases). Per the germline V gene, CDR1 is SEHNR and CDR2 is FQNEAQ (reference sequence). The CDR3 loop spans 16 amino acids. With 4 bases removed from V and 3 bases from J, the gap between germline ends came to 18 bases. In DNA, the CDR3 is TGTGCCAGCAGCTCGCAGGGCCCACCAACCTACTATGGCTACACCTTC. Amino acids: CASSSQGPPTYYGYTF.

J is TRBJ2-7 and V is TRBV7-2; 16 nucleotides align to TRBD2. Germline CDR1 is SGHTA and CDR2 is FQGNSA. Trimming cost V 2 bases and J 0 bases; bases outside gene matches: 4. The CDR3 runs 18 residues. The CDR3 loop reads CASSLTGLAGGSSYEQYF. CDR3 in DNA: TGTGCCAGCAGCTTAACGGGACTAGCGGGAGGGAGCTCCTACGAGCAGTACTTC.